This T cell receptor (beta chain) was profiled in a study of cytomegalovirus exposure and HLA in healthy donors. Amplification used 60 Vbeta primers and 13 Jbeta primers. The data were produced by immunoSEQ multiplex PCR, yet TCRdb's version contains in-frame clones alone and is incomplete. This table has under 110,000 clones, more than 70% appearing once. V lost 3 bases and J lost 0; bases outside the gene matches: 5. The CDR3 loop spans 16 amino acids. The V gene's germline CDR1 is MNHNY and CDR2 SVGAGI (reference sequence). Sequenced material: PBMCs. V is TRBV6-6 and J is TRBJ1-2; 9 bases are shared with TRBD1. The source is a man in his forties in good health and CMV-seronegative. CDR3 sequence (DNA): TGTGCCAGCAGTTATGGACAGGGGTTAGCTAACTATGGCTACACCTTC. It encodes CASSYGQGLANYGYTF.